A single sample gave rise to the 32 T cell receptor beta chains below, sequenced in a study of T cells in Graves' hyperthyroidism and ophthalmopathy (dated by TCRdb to the late 2010s). The library was built by means of multiplex PCR. Sequencing was carried out with an Illumina HiSeq 2000. TCR beta CDR3 regions were amplified from RNA transcripts. The TCR CDR3 was subjected to a first round of RT-PCR using the HTBI primer set and the Qiagen OneStep RT-PCR kit. TCRdb applied fastp at Q25 and MiXCR to the public reads, then kept only in-frame beta chains. CDR3 protein duplicates are merged, each entry listing the most common genes and DNA. Present in this sample are hundreds of thousands of distinct CDR3 sequences, roughly 15% of which were seen just once. The top ten clonotypes cover approximately 12% of the sample. The sequenced sample was blood. The receptor set was obtained from a woman aged 45-60 years with Graves' ophthalmopathy.

The chain links TRBV12-3 or TRBV12-4 to TRBJ1-6; the D gene is possibly TRBD1 (5 bases). Trimming pared 5 bases from V and 6 bases from J, leaving 14 bases between. This CDR3 spans 15 amino acids. DNA for the CDR3: TGTGCCAGCAGTCGAGGGACGGCCCCTAATTCACCCCTCCACTTT. This gives the protein CASSRGTAPNSPLHF.

About this clonotype: A read error is possible here, since a much larger clone lies one base away. This chain uses TRBV7-9 with TRBJ2-1; D remains unclear. Trimming left V 7 bases short and J 5 bases short, with 3 bases between. There are 10 residues in the CDR3. CDR1 and CDR2 (germline): SEHNR, FQNEAQ (reference sequence). The CDR3 reads CASTNNEQFF. CDR3 nucleotides: TGTGCCAGCACCAACAATGAGCAGTTCTTC. Complete variable domain (other parts from reference TRBV7-9 and TRBJ2-1): DTGVSQNPRHKITKRGQNVTFRCDPISEHNRLYWYRQTLGQGPEFLTYFQNEAQLEKSRLLSDRFSAERPKGSFSTLEIQRTEQGDSAMYLCASTNNEQFFGPGTRLTVL.

On this clonotype itself: One end of the junction is discordant with germline, which a read error may explain. This chain uses TRBV24-1 with TRBJ1-5, with a possible D match to TRBD1 (5 bases). The CDR3 extends over 15 amino acids. Germline V gene sequence: CDR1 KGHDR, CDR2 SFDVKD. CDR3 sequence (DNA): TGTGCCAGCAGTTACTCGGGACGGAACAATCAGCCCCAGCATTTT. Amino acid sequence: CASSYSGRNNQPQHF.

There are many counts of this clonotype. The gene calls are TRBV15 and TRBJ2-7, with 10 positions matching TRBD1. Germline CDR1 and CDR2: LNHNV and YYDKDF (reference sequence). Trimming removed 5 bases from V and 3 bases from J; junction bases left unmatched: 4. This CDR3 contains 14 residues. CDR3 loop: CATSYGQGVYEQYF. Here the CDR3 DNA reads TGTGCCACCAGCTATGGACAGGGGGTCTACGAGCAGTACTTC.

This clonotype was recorded at least ten times. The chain carries TRBV29-1 and TRBJ2-1; tentatively, D is TRBD1 or TRBD2 (6 bases each). The CDR3 length is 14 residues. Germline CDR1 is SQVTM and CDR2 is ANQGSEA. Trimming cost V 4 bases and J 4 bases, with 14 bases left between them. CDR3 region: CSVARAGQYNEQFF. CDR3 DNA: TGCAGCGTTGCTAGGGCGGGACAATACAATGAGCAGTTCTTC.

This clonotype occurred many times. V and J are TRBV24-1 and TRBJ2-7; 11 nucleotides line up with TRBD1. V dropped 4 bases and J dropped 1; count of bases not matched to a gene: 8. Germline loops: CDR1 KGHDR, CDR2 SFDVKD. This CDR3 comprises 17 residues. Written as DNA, the CDR3 is TGTGCCACCAGTGACCGTCGAGGACAGGGGGCTTCCTACGAGCAGTACTTC. The encoded protein is CATSDRRGQGASYEQYF.

The chain uses TRBV20-1 and TRBJ2-7, with 11 bases identical to TRBD2. The CDR3 contains 14 residues. V was pared by 6 bases and J by 7 bases, with 11 bases of the junction left unmatched. Germline loops: CDR1 DFQATT, CDR2 SNEGSKA (reference sequence). The CDR3 DNA reads as TGCAGTGCAATAACTAGCGGGGGTACCGCTGAGCAGTACTTC. Amino acid sequence: CSAITSGGTAEQYF.

This clonotype came up many times. The chain employs TRBV5-1 and TRBJ2-1, with 10 nucleotides matching TRBD2. CDR3 size: 15 residues. CDR1 and CDR2 from the germline V gene are SGHRS and YFSETQ. Germline trimming cut 4 bases from V and 10 bases from J; bases unmatched to any gene: 11. The CDR3 here is CASSLALAGVAEQFF. Here the CDR3 DNA reads TGCGCCAGCAGCCTAGCCCTAGCGGGAGTCGCCGAGCAGTTCTTC.

This clonotype has ten or more counts. J is TRBJ2-1 and V is TRBV7-9; D ambiguous. The CDR3 is 15 amino acids. Germline V CDR1 and CDR2: SEHNR, FQNEAQ (reference sequence). V lost 5 bases and J lost 0, with 11 bases in between. The CDR3 is CASSPWASSYNEQFF. The CDR3 DNA reads as TGTGCCAGCAGCCCCTGGGCCAGCTCCTACAATGAGCAGTTCTTC.

Ten or more counts support this clonotype. The CDR3 DNA sequence: TGTGCCACCGAGACCCCGAGCGGGGAGCTGTTTTTT. It translates to CATETPSGELFF. The rearrangement joins TRBV28 to TRBJ2-2; no reliable D call. With 10 bases removed from V and 7 bases from J, the gap between germline ends came to 13 bases. Germline V gives CDR1 MDHEN, CDR2 SYDVKM. The CDR3 runs to 12 residues.

This clonotype turned up a few times. This CDR3 reads CASMRYGPNTEAFF. CDR3 in DNA: TGCGCCAGCATGCGGTACGGTCCGAACACTGAAGCTTTCTTT. The rearrangement joins TRBV5-1 to TRBJ1-1; unclear D gene. V shed 6 bases and J shed 1 base, with 13 bases lying between them. Germline-derived CDR1 and CDR2 are SGHRS and YFSETQ. The CDR3 sequence is 14 residues long.

This clonotype was observed a few times. The chain couples TRBV19 to TRBJ2-5; 8 positions agree with TRBD1. The CDR3 extends over 14 amino acids. Germline assignment: CDR1 LNHDA and CDR2 SQIVND (reference sequence). The V segment lost 3 bases and the J segment 5 bases; nucleotides outside the gene matches: 5. This CDR3 reads CASSIRGPSETQYF. The CDR3 nucleotides are TGTGCCAGTAGTATCAGGGGGCCGAGTGAGACCCAGTACTTC. Full variable domain (rest looked up from reference TRBV19 and TRBJ2-5): DGGITQSPKYLFRKEGQNVTLSCEQNLNHDAMYWYRQDPGQGLRLIYYSQIVNDFQKGDIAEGYSVSREKKESFPLTVTSAQKNPTAFYLCASSIRGPSETQYFGPGTRLLVL.

This clonotype showed up many times. This chain links TRBV27 with TRBJ1-1, with 9 nucleotides matching TRBD1. The junction had 10 bases not matched to a gene; V was cut back by 3 bases and J by 2 bases. CDR1 MNHEY and CDR2 SMNVEV come from the germline V gene (reference sequence). The CDR3 spans 17 residues. CDR3 in DNA: TGTGCCAGCAGTTTTGGACAGGGGACCTTATTTAACACTGAAGCTTTCTTT. It specifies CASSFGQGTLFNTEAFF.

This clonotype was seen many times. The chain employs TRBV7-9 and TRBJ2-1, with 8 bases identical to TRBD1. CDR3 length equals 14 residues. J was trimmed by 3 bases and V by 7 bases; bases with no gene match: 5. In germline, CDR1 is SEHNR, CDR2 FQNEAQ (reference sequence). CDR3 loop: CASTPGGGYNEQFF. The CDR3, as DNA: TGTGCCAGCACCCCAGGGGGCGGCTACAATGAGCAGTTCTTC.

This clonotype was recorded many times. The gene calls are TRBV12-3 or TRBV12-4 and TRBJ2-7; D might be TRBD2 (5 bases). V lost 7 bases, J lost 5 bases, and 15 bases lay in between. This CDR3 comprises 13 residues. CDR3 residues: CASKNWGADEQYF. The CDR3 DNA reads TGTGCCAGCAAGAATTGGGGAGCGGACGAGCAGTACTTC.

On this clonotype: It may be a read error: a sequence one base away is much more abundant. The chain joins TRBV27 to TRBJ1-6; D unclear. The V gene's germline CDR1 is MNHEY and CDR2 SMNVEV (reference sequence). V was trimmed by 3 bases and J by 14 bases, leaving 11 bases between them. The CDR3 runs 12 residues. Here the CDR3 reads CASSFHLGALHF. The CDR3 DNA follows: TGTGCCAGCAGTTTCCATTTGGGCGCCCTCCACTTT.

This chain uses TRBV7-2 with TRBJ2-5, with D perhaps matching TRBD2 (5 bases). V was trimmed by 8 bases and J by 2 bases, leaving 15 bases between them. The germline CDR1 and CDR2 sequences are SGHTA and FQGNSA. CDR3 length: 14 amino acids. This chain's CDR3 is CASLAGTYQETQYF. The CDR3 DNA reads as TGTGCCAGCCTGGCGGGCACATATCAAGAGACCCAGTACTTC.

This clonotype was counted many times. V usage is TRBV3-1 and J usage is TRBJ2-3; D possibly corresponds to TRBD2 (5 bases). Germline lookup yields CDR1 LGHDT and CDR2 YNNKEL (reference sequence). The V end lost 0 bases, the J end lost 13 bases, and 17 bases lay between the germline ends. This CDR3 comprises 14 residues. The chain's CDR3 is CASSQDPERDTKYF. In DNA form, the CDR3 reads TGTGCCAGCAGCCAAGACCCGGAACGGGATACAAAGTATTTT.

This clonotype was recorded many times. V gene TRBV3-1 combines with J gene TRBJ2-3; TRBD2 agrees at 10 bases. The CDR3 consists of 17 residues. Trimming cost V 0 bases and J 0 bases; bases outside gene matches: 3. CDR1 LGHDT and CDR2 YNNKEL come from the germline V gene (reference sequence). CDR3 loop: CASSQEMTSGSTDTQYF. The CDR3 nucleotides are TGTGCCAGCAGCCAAGAGATGACTAGCGGGAGCACAGATACGCAGTATTTT.

The genes are TRBV11-2 and TRBJ2-5; D possibly corresponds to TRBD1 (6 bases). Germline V lookup: CDR1 SGHAT, CDR2 FQNNGV. The V and J ends lost 5 bases and 0 bases respectively, with 10 bases between them. The CDR3 runs to 14 residues. CDR3 DNA: TGTGCCAGCAGCAGGTGGACAGACCAAGAGACCCAGTACTTC. Translation: CASSRWTDQETQYF.

This clonotype was counted a few times. The V and J genes are TRBV30 and TRBJ2-2; D possibly corresponds to TRBD1 (6 bases). The V end was cut by 2 bases, the J end by 3 bases, with 16 bases between. Germline V gene lookup returns CDR1 GTSNPN and CDR2 SVGIG (reference sequence). The CDR3 has 16 residues. CDR3 sequence reads: CAWSWGPFGDTGELFF. In nucleotides, the CDR3 is TGTGCCTGGAGTTGGGGGCCCTTCGGCGACACCGGGGAGCTGTTTTTT.

This clonotype was recorded at least ten times. The gene calls are TRBV27 and TRBJ1-6; D is perhaps TRBD1 (6 bases). Germline V gene data show CDR1 as MNHEY and CDR2 as SMNVEV (reference sequence). V was clipped by 4 bases and J by 4 bases, with 14 bases between them. CDR3 length: 16 amino acids. This CDR3 is CASSSSRQGYNSPLHF. As DNA, the CDR3 is TGTGCCAGCAGTTCATCCCGGCAGGGGTATAATTCACCCCTCCACTTT.

In regard to this clonotype: A clone one base away is much larger, so this may be a read error. Written as DNA, the CDR3 is TGTGTCAGCAGCGGCAACAGGGGGTTCTATGGCTACACCTTC. Protein product: CVSSGNRGFYGYTF. The chain carries TRBV5-4 and TRBJ1-2, with 8 bases that match TRBD1. This CDR3 is 14 amino acids long. Germline V gene lookup returns CDR1 SGHNT and CDR2 YYREEE (reference sequence). The complete variable domain, with remaining parts taken from reference TRBV5-4 and TRBJ1-2, reads ETGVTQSPTHLIKTRGQQVTLRCSSQSGHNTVSWYQQALGQGPQFIFQYYREEENGRGNFPPRFSGLQFPNYSSELNVNALELDDSALYLCVSSGNRGFYGYTFGSGTRLTVV.

This clonotype was recorded a few times. V is TRBV4-3 and J is TRBJ1-2; perhaps TRBD1 as D (5 bases). Trimming left V 3 bases short and J 0 bases short, with 8 bases between. This CDR3 has 14 residues. The V gene's germline CDR1 is LGHNA and CDR2 YSLEER. The CDR3 sequence: CASSHDRANYGYTF. CDR3 DNA sequence: TGCGCCAGCAGCCATGACAGAGCTAACTATGGCTACACCTTC.

With regard to this clonotype: With a much larger clone just one base away, this may be a read error. The chain couples TRBV12-3 or TRBV12-4 to TRBJ2-1, with D possibly called TRBD1 or TRBD2 (5 bases each). The CDR3 has 14 residues. V lost 7 bases and J lost 10, with 20 bases in between. The CDR3 DNA reads as TGTGCCAGCATCTCGAGACCCGGGGCATACGAGCAGTTCTTC. This gives the protein CASISRPGAYEQFF.

This clonotype occurred many times. This chain joins TRBV5-5 and TRBJ1-1; maybe TRBD1 (5 bases). The germline V gene has CDR1 SGHKS and CDR2 YYEKEE (reference sequence). This CDR3 region has 15 residues. V dropped 5 bases and J dropped 4 bases, with 18 bases sitting between them. The CDR3 sequence: CASRSMGQAGTEAFF. The DNA for the CDR3 is TGTGCCAGCAGGTCCATGGGGCAGGCGGGCACTGAAGCTTTCTTT.

This clonotype was seen many times. The rearrangement uses TRBV5-1 and TRBJ2-7; D is unclear. The CDR3 extends over 14 amino acids. Deletions cut 2 bases from V and 1 base from J, with 10 bases between. Per germline, CDR1 SGHRS and CDR2 YFSETQ. The CDR3: CASSFSLQSYEQYF. The CDR3, as DNA: TGCGCCAGCAGCTTCTCACTCCAGTCCTACGAGCAGTACTTC.

In regard to this clonotype: Being one base from a much bigger clone, this may be a read error. V and J are TRBV6-2 or TRBV6-3 and TRBJ2-7; 13 nucleotides agree with TRBD2. The CDR3 covers 15 residues. Germline CDR1 is MNHEY and CDR2 is SVGEGT. This CDR3 is CASRPSLAGGLEQCF. DNA of the CDR3: TGTGCCAGCAGACCCTCACTAGCGGGAGGGCTCGAGCAGTGCTTC.

Ten or more counts support this clonotype. The chain is built from TRBV27 and TRBJ2-1, with 14 bases identical to TRBD2. V shed 3 bases and J 9 bases; nucleotides not matched to a gene: 7. Per germline, CDR1 MNHEY and CDR2 SMNVEV (reference sequence). CDR3 length: 16 residues. Written as DNA, the CDR3 is TGTGCCAGCAGTTTCCCGGGACTAGCGGGAGTTGGTGAGCAGTTCTTC. The encoded protein is CASSFPGLAGVGEQFF.

V is TRBV9 and J is TRBJ1-5; no clear D gene. Trimming removed 0 bases at V and 4 bases at J, with 11 bases between. The CDR3 runs to 15 residues. Germline CDR1 SGDLS, CDR2 YYNGEE. The CDR3 is CASSVGSGKNQPQHF. Here the CDR3 DNA reads TGTGCCAGCAGCGTAGGGTCTGGGAAGAATCAGCCCCAGCATTTT.

The chain recombines TRBV28 with TRBJ2-3; tentative D call: TRBD1 (6 bases). This CDR3 is built from 16 residues. Trimming removed 4 bases from V and 7 bases from J, with 21 bases in between. Germline V gene lookup returns CDR1 MDHEN and CDR2 SYDVKM. The CDR3 sequence is CASSSRGTSPTHTQYF. The CDR3 DNA reads TGTGCCAGCAGTTCCCGAGGGACATCCCCCACGCATACGCAGTATTTT.

As to this clonotype: A single base separates this from a much larger clone, so it may be a read error. V is TRBV18 and J is TRBJ1-1, with TRBD1 as a possible D gene (5 bases). The V gene's germline CDR1 is KGHSH and CDR2 LQKENI. The CDR3 has 15 residues. V was clipped by 5 bases and J by 0 bases, with 13 bases between them. This chain's CDR3 is CASSSGSGLNTEAFF. The CDR3 region has the DNA TGTGCCAGCTCATCAGGTTCAGGGTTGAACACTGAAGCTTTCTTT.